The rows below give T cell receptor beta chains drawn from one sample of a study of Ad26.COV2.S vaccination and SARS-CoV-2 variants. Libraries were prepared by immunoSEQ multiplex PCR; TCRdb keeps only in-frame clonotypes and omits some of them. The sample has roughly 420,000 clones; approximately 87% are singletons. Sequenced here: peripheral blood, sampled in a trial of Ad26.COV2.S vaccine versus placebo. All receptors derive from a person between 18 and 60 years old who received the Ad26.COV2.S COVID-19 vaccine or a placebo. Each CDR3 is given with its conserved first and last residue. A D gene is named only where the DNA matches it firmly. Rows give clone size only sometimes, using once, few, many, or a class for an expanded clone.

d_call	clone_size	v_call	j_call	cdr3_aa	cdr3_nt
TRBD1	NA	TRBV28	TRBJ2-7	CASSSPETGTRGYF	TGTGCCAGCAGCTCTCCCGAGACAGGGACCAGGGGGTACTTC
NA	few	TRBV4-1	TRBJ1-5	CASSQAGNQPQHF	TGCGCCAGCAGCCAAGCTGGCAATCAGCCCCAGCATTTT
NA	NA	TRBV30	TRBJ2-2	CAWSPQGGSGELFF	TGTGCCTGGAGTCCCCAGGGGGGATCCGGGGAGCTGTTTTTT
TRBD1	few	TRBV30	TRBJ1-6	CAWSNRGYSPLHF	TGTGCCTGGAGTAACAGGGGGTATTCACCCCTCCACTTT
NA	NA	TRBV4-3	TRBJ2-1	CASSQDAGPPSTPFHNEQFF	TGCGCCAGCAGCCAAGATGCCGGACCCCCTTCAACCCCTTTTCACAATGAGCAGTTCTTC
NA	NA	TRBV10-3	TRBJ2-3	CATEGGRTDTQYF	TGTGCCACGGAGGGGGGGCGGACAGATACGCAGTATTTT
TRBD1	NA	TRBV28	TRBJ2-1	CASRETGGYNEQFF	TGTGCCAGCAGAGAAACAGGGGGTTACAATGAGCAGTTCTTC
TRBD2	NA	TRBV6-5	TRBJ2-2	CASSYSSGANTGELFF	TGTGCCAGCAGTTATTCTAGCGGAGCTAACACCGGGGAGCTGTTTTTT
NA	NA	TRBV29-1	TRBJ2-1	CSVDGGERSYNEQFF	TGCAGCGTTGATGGCGGGGAGCGCTCCTACAATGAGCAGTTCTTC
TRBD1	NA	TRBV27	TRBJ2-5	CASRGQGTETQYF	TGTGCCAGCAGGGGACAGGGAACGGAGACCCAGTACTTC
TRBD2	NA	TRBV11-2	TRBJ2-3	CASSGTIRRRTDTQYF	TGTGCCAGCAGCGGGACTATTCGTCGCAGGACAGATACGCAGTATTTT
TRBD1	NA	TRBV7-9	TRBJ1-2	CASRSDRGSYGYTF	TGTGCCAGCAGATCGGACAGGGGTTCCTATGGCTACACCTTC
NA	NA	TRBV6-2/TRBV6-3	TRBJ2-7	CASSPSLWRLSYEQYF	TGTGCCAGCAGCCCTTCCCTGTGGCGCCTCTCCTACGAGCAGTACTTC
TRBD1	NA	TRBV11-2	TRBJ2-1	CASSREGQTYNEQFF	TGTGCCAGCAGCCGAGAGGGACAGACTTACAATGAGCAGTTCTTC
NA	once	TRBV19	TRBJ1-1	CASSIDSMNTEAFF	TGTGCCAGTAGTATTGACAGCATGAACACTGAAGCTTTCTTT
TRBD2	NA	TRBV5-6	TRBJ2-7	CASSGGWAYEQYF	TGTGCCAGCTCCGGGGGGTGGGCCTACGAGCAGTACTTC
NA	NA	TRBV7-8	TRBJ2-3	CASSFRLGGTDTQYF	TGTGCCAGCAGCTTCCGTCTTGGGGGCACAGATACGCAGTATTTT
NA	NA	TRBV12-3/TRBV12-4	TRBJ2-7	CASLSGSYEQYF	TGTGCCAGCCTTAGCGGATCCTACGAGCAGTACTTC
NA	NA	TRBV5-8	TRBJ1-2	CASSPDGQLYGYTF	TGTGCCAGCAGCCCGGACGGACAGCTCTATGGCTACACCTTC
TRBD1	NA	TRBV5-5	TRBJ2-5	CASSPGQGDGETQYF	TGTGCCAGCAGCCCCGGACAGGGAGATGGAGAGACCCAGTACTTC
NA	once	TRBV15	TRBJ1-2	CATSARVNYGYTF	TGTGCCACCAGCGCTCGTGTCAACTATGGCTACACCTTC
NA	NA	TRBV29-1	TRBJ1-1	CSVEPLNRVGGTEAFF	TGCAGCGTTGAACCACTAAACAGGGTGGGTGGCACTGAAGCTTTCTTT
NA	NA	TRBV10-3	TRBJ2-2	CAISELGVEQGAGAGELFF	TGTGCCATCAGTGAGTTGGGGGTCGAACAGGGCGCGGGCGCCGGGGAGCTGTTTTTT
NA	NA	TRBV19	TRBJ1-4	CASSNRLSDRINEKLFF	TGTGCCAGTAGTAATCGGTTGAGCGACAGAATTAATGAAAAACTGTTTTTT
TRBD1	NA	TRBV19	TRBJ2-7	CASSDRSSTRDRVYEQYF	TGTGCCAGTAGCGACCGAAGTTCCACCCGGGACAGGGTCTACGAGCAGTACTTC
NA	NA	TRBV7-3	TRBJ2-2	CASSFQSTGELFF	TGTGCCAGCAGCTTTCAGAGCACCGGGGAGCTGTTTTTT
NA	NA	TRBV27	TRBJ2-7	CASSLDFRLEQYF	TGTGCCAGCAGTTTAGACTTTAGGTTGGAGCAGTACTTC
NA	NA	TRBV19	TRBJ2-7	CARSDWAPSYEQYF	TGTGCCAGATCCGACTGGGCTCCTAGCTACGAGCAGTACTTC
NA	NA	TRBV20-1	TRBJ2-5	CSARLGETQYF	TGCAGTGCTAGATTAGGGGAGACCCAGTACTTC
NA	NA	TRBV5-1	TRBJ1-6	CASSSKPGQLPNYYNSPLHF	TGCGCCAGCAGCTCTAAACCCGGACAGCTACCGAATTATTATAATTCACCCCTCCACTTT
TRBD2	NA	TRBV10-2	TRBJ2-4	CASSVQRGGQNIQYF	TGCGCCAGCAGTGTACAGCGGGGGGGCCAAAACATTCAGTACTTC
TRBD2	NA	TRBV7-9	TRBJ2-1	CASSLASGSSYNEQFF	TGTGCCAGCAGCTTAGCTAGCGGGAGCTCCTACAATGAGCAGTTCTTC
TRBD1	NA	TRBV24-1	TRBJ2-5	CATSGVGTGGGKETQYF	TGTGCCACCAGTGGGGTGGGGACAGGGGGCGGGAAAGAGACCCAGTACTTC
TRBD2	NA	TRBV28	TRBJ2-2	CASSSFDLRTSFFTGELFF	TGTGCCAGCAGTTCTTTTGACCTCAGGACTAGTTTTTTCACCGGGGAGCTGTTTTTT
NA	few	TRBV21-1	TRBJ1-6	CASSPRWGKRSPLHF	TGTGCCAGCAGCCCCAGATGGGGCAAGAGATCACCCCTCCACTTT
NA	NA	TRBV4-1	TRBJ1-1	CASSQEPGADQAFF	TGCGCCAGCAGCCAAGAACCAGGGGCGGACCAAGCTTTCTTT
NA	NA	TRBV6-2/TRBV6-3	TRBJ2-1	CASRPTGQFLGTNEQFF	TGTGCCAGCAGGCCTACCGGACAGTTTTTGGGAACCAATGAGCAGTTCTTC
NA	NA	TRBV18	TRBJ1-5	CASSPEVNQPQHF	TGTGCCAGCTCACCCGAGGTTAATCAGCCCCAGCATTTT
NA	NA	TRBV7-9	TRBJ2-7	CASSRNGIGVSYEQYF	TGTGCCAGCAGCCGAAACGGGATCGGGGTATCGTACGAGCAGTACTTC
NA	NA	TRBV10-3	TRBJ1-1	CAISESASEAFF	TGTGCCATCAGTGAGTCGGCCTCTGAAGCTTTCTTT
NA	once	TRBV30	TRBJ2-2	CAWSARSAGELFF	TGTGCCTGGAGTGCCCGGAGTGCCGGGGAGCTGTTTTTT
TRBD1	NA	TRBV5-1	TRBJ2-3	CASSLMGQGIDTQYF	TGCGCCAGCAGCTTGATGGGACAGGGCATAGATACGCAGTATTTT